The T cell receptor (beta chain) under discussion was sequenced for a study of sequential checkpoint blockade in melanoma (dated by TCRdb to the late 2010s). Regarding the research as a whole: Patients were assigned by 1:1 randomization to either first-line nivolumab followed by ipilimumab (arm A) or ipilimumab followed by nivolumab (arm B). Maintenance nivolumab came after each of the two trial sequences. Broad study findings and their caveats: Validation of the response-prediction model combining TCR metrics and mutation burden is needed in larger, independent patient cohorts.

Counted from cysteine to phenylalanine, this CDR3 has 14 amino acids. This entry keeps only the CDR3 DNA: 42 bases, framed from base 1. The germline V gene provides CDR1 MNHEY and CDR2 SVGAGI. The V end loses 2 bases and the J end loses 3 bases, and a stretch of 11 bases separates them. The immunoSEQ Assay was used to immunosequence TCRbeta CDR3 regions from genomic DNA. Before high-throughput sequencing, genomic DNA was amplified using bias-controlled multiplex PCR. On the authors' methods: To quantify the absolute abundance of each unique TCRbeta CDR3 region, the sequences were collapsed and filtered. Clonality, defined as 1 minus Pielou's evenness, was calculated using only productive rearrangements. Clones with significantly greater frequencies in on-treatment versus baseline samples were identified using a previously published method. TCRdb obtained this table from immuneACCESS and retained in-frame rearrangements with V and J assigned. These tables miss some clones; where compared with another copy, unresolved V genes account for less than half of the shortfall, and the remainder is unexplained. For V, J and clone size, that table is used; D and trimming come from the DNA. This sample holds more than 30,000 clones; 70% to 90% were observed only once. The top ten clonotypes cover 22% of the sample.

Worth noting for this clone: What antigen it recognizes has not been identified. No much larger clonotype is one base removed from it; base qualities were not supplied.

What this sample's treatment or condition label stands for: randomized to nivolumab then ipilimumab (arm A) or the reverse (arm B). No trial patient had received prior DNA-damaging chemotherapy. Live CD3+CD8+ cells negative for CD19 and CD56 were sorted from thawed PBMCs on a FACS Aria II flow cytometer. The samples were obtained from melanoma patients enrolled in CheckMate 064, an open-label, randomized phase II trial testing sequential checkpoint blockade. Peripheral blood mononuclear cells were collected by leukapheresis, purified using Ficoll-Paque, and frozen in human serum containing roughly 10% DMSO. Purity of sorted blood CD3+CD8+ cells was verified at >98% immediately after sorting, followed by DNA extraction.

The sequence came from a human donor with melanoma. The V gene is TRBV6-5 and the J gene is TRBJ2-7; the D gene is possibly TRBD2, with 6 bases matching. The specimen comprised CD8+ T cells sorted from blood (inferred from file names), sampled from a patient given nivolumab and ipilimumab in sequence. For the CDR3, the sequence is CASSYPDYRYEQYF. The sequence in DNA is TGTGCCAGCAGTTACCCGGACTACCGCTACGAGCAGTACTTC.